This TCR beta chain was identified during a study of T cell changes during pregnancy in multiple sclerosis. Using immunoSEQ multiplex PCR, the repertoire was profiled, and TCRdb retains in-frame clones only, with some absent. The sample consists of 100,000 or so clones, more than 85% of them appearing once. Specimen: peripheral blood, collected in the second trimester of pregnancy. The origin of this receptor is a female donor with multiple sclerosis, enrolled in a pregnancy study.

CDR3 in amino acids: CATSRGGTGSEKLFF. CDR3 DNA: TGTGCCACCAGCAGAGGGGGGACAGGGAGTGAAAAACTGTTTTTT. The rearrangement links TRBV15 to TRBJ1-4; 9 bases are shared with TRBD1. The CDR3 covers 15 residues. J was trimmed by 7 bases and V by 1 base; bases with no gene match: 4. Germline V gives CDR1 LNHNV, CDR2 YYDKDF (reference sequence). The full variable domain, rest sourced from reference TRBV15 and TRBJ1-4, is DAMVIQNPRYQVTQFGKPVTLSCSQTLNHNVMYWYQQKSSQAPKLLFHYYDKDFNNEADTPDNFQSRRPNTSFCFLDIRSPGLGDTAMYLCATSRGGTGSEKLFFGSGTQLSVL.